This T cell receptor beta chain was observed in a study of T-cell reconstitution after alpha-beta-depleted transplantation in children. Library preparation (for TCRbeta) was performed with unique molecular identifiers. TCRdb reanalysed the PCR reads using MiXCR and keeps one entry per CDR3 protein. The repertoire holds about 470,000 distinct CDR3 sequences, with over 40% as singletons. Overall study findings and caveats: Some patients' high day-60 TCRbeta diversity was traced to surviving recipient T cells and thymic progenitors. Counts and diversity of T cells one year after transplant came mostly from newly produced T cells.

The CDR3 spans 16 residues. Germline V gene data show CDR1 as MNHNS and CDR2 as SASEGT. V was cut by 8 bases and J by 0 bases, with 14 bases left in between. This clonotype has more than one count but fewer than ten. Its antigen remains unidentified. This chain joins TRBV6-1 and TRBJ2-6; a weak D match, TRBD1 (6 bases). Material: PBMCs, obtained before TCRalphabeta/CD19-depleted stem cell transplant. The source is a girl aged 2 to 9 with aplastic anemia, due to receive a stem cell transplant. The CDR3 DNA reads TGTGCCAGCCGGAACAGGGTCCCCTCTGGGGCCAACGTCCTGACTTTC. Protein sequence: CASRNRVPSGANVLTF.